The present T cell receptor (beta chain) was sequenced within a study of T cell responses to AZD1222 COVID-19 vaccine. In its sample, this clone was seen once. Its specificity is not known. TCRdb keeps only in-frame clones here, not all; method: immunoSEQ multiplex PCR. The sample consists of 90,000 to 130,000 clones, over 85% of them appearing once. Study-wide results and caveats: Baseline seropositivity occurred in only six AZD1222 recipients.

Trimming cost V 4 bases and J 3 bases; bases outside gene matches: 7. Germline CDR1 is SGHNT and CDR2 is YYREEE (reference sequence). The CDR3 runs 14 residues. The sequencing here drew on peripheral blood, taken on day 0 of MenACWY control vaccination. The origin of this receptor is an adult in good health. The V and J genes are TRBV5-4 and TRBJ2-7; 7 positions match TRBD1. In DNA form, the CDR3 reads TGTGCCAGCAGCCCCAAGACAGGGAGCTACGAGCAGTACTTC. Translating it yields CASSPKTGSYEQYF.